These 15 T cell receptor beta chains came from one sample sequenced in a study of PD-1 blockade in classical Hodgkin lymphoma. Generated by immunoSEQ multiplex PCR, the TCRdb table keeps only in-frame clones and is missing some. The repertoire has fewer than 20,000 clones, approximately 82% of them found once; the top ten carry roughly 1.2%. The time point was: newly diagnosed, previously untreated cHL patient sample. Thawed PBMCs yielded CD4+ T cells through magnetic negative selection. The sequencing input was CD4+ T cells from blood. Source of these receptors: a human donor with classical Hodgkin lymphoma.

This chain joins TRBV2 and TRBJ2-7; the match to TRBD2 covers 7 bases. CDR1 is SNHLY and CDR2 is FYNNEI in the germline V gene. The CDR3 is made up of 10 amino acids. V shed 7 bases and J 10 bases; nucleotides not matched to a gene: 4. DNA of the CDR3: TGTGCCAGCATAGCGGGCGAACAGTACTTC. It encodes CASIAGEQYF.

The chain is built from TRBV29-1 and TRBJ2-1; D is ambiguous. In germline, CDR1 is SQVTM, CDR2 ANQGSEA. The CDR3 spans 14 residues. Trimming cost V 3 bases and J 9 bases, with 18 bases left between them. CDR3 in amino acids: CSVEEYVGQPEQFF. CDR3 DNA: TGCAGCGTTGAGGAGTATGTCGGGCAGCCTGAGCAGTTCTTC.

The chain is built from TRBV6-5 and TRBJ1-5; TRBD1 is a possible D gene (6 bases). Germline assignment: CDR1 MNHEY and CDR2 SVGAGI. The CDR3 has 15 amino acids. V lost 6 bases to trimming and J lost 1 base, with 13 bases between them. CDR3 amino acids: CASRGGGVSNQPQHF. CDR3 nucleotides: TGTGCCAGCAGGGGAGGGGGGGTAAGCAATCAGCCCCAGCATTTT.

The chain employs TRBV19 and TRBJ2-1, with 14 bases matching TRBD2. V shed 4 bases and J 8 bases; nucleotides not matched to a gene: 7. This CDR3 comprises 16 residues. Per germline, CDR1 LNHDA and CDR2 SQIVND (reference sequence). DNA for the CDR3: TGTGCCAGTAGTAGAGGGACTAGCGGGAGATTCGATGAGCAGTTCTTC. Residues: CASSRGTSGRFDEQFF.

CDR3 region: CASRETGETQYF. The CDR3 coding sequence is TGTGCCAGCAGGGAAACAGGGGAGACCCAGTACTTC. The chain recombines TRBV2 with TRBJ2-5; tentative D call: TRBD1 (6 bases). Germline lookup yields CDR1 SNHLY and CDR2 FYNNEI. The V end was cut by 6 bases, the J end by 5 bases, with 10 bases between. The CDR3 extends over 12 amino acids. Full variable domain (missing parts from reference TRBV2 and TRBJ2-5): EPEVTQTPSHQVTQMGQEVILRCVPISNHLYFYWYRQILGQKVEFLVSFYNNEISEKSEIFDDQFSVERPDGSNFTLKIRSTKLEDSAMYFCASRETGETQYFGPGTRLLVL.

The chain recombines TRBV5-1 with TRBJ1-2; no clear D. Trimming pared 0 bases from V and 6 bases from J, leaving 9 bases between. CDR3 length: 13 amino acids. Per germline, CDR1 SGHRS and CDR2 YFSETQ. CDR3 sequence: CASSLVEGDGYTF. For the CDR3, the DNA is TGCGCCAGCAGCTTGGTAGAGGGAGATGGCTACACCTTC.

The rearrangement joins TRBV6-5 to TRBJ1-3; D is ambiguous. Germline values: CDR1 MNHEY, CDR2 SVGAGI. The CDR3 contains 16 residues. V was shortened by 4 bases and J by 0 bases, with 13 bases between the two germline ends. The CDR3 DNA reads as TGTGCCAGCAGTTCAGGTTGGCGGGCCTCTGGAAACACCATATATTTT. As protein: CASSSGWRASGNTIYF.

The V gene is TRBV28, the J gene TRBJ2-1, with D hard to call. CDR1 is MDHEN and CDR2 is SYDVKM in the germline V gene. The V gene lost 1 base and the J gene lost 9 bases, with 7 bases spanning the gap. The CDR3 is 12 amino acids. The CDR3 region has the DNA TGTGCCAGCAGTTTATCCCCGGCTGAGCAGTTCTTC. Protein: CASSLSPAEQFF.

V is TRBV19 and J is TRBJ2-7, with a weak D call TRBD2 (6 bases). Germline V gives CDR1 LNHDA, CDR2 SQIVND (reference sequence). The CDR3 is 13 residues long. Between the trimmed V and J ends, which lost 6 bases and 4 bases, there was a span of 13 bases. In DNA, the CDR3 is TGTGCCAGTAGCATCTTAGCGGATTACGAGCAGTACTTC. Its translation: CASSILADYEQYF.

The genes are TRBV6-1 and TRBJ2-7; no firm D call. CDR1 and CDR2 (germline): MNHNS, SASEGT. V lost 8 bases, J lost 7 bases, and 15 bases lay in between. The CDR3 runs 12 residues. In DNA form, the CDR3 reads TGTGCCAGCCACGGGTCGGTGCGGGAGCAGTACTTC. It codes for CASHGSVREQYF.

V gene TRBV4-2 combines with J gene TRBJ2-3; weak D call: TRBD1 (6 bases). CDR1 and CDR2 from the germline V gene are LGHNA and YNFKEQ. This CDR3 contains 15 residues. Deletions cut 6 bases from V and 1 base from J, with 14 bases between. CDR3 nucleotide sequence: TGTGCCAGCAGGCTAACAGGGTACGGCACAGATACGCAGTATTTT. It encodes CASRLTGYGTDTQYF.

This clone has more than one count but fewer than ten. The chain carries TRBV19 and TRBJ2-1, with 9 bases identical to TRBD2. V was clipped by 9 bases and J by 2 bases; unmatched bases: 2. The germline V gene has CDR1 LNHDA and CDR2 SQIVND (reference sequence). CDR3 length: 13 residues. CDR3 nucleotides: TGTGCCAGCGGCGGGAGGGCCTACAATGAGCAGTTCTTC. Translated, it gives CASGGRAYNEQFF.

The chain carries TRBV12-1 and TRBJ1-4. TRBV12-1 is tagged as a pseudogene. The CDR3 has 15 residues. CDR3 sequence (DNA): TGTGCCAGCAGCCGGGGCGGACGGCCCGGTGAAAAACTGTTTTTT. It specifies CASSRGGRPGEKLFF.

V and J are TRBV2 and TRBJ2-7; D tentatively reads TRBD1 or TRBD2 (5 bases each). The CDR3 has 13 amino acids. Trimming cost V 5 bases and J 9 bases, with 17 bases left between them. Germline CDR1 is SNHLY and CDR2 is FYNNEI. The CDR3 protein is CASSPEVWGSQYF. CDR3 nucleotides: TGTGCCAGCAGTCCCGAGGTGTGGGGGTCGCAGTACTTC.

The gene calls are TRBV5-1 and TRBJ2-5, with TRBD1 as a possible D gene (7 bases). Germline assignment: CDR1 SGHRS and CDR2 YFSETQ. The CDR3 runs to 14 residues. Deletions cut 8 bases from V and 11 bases from J, with 25 bases between. For the CDR3, the DNA is TGCGCCAGTAGCACCGACAGGGATTCGGGAGAGCAGTACTTC. Its translation is CASSTDRDSGEQYF.